Below, 17 T cell receptor beta chains from the same sample are listed, as sequenced in a study of shared clonotypes between healthy human individuals. Terminally differentiated effector memory CD45RA+ cells were left out of the naive CD8 fraction, which was CD45RO-negative and positively selected for CCR7. Profiling relied on immunoSEQ multiplex PCR, and the TCRdb table lists in-frame clones only, not all of them. The sample records some 2.1 million clones, approximately 95% being singletons. Sequencing was done on a sample of naive CD8+ T cells sorted from blood. These receptors were taken from a man between 18 and 29 years old in good health.

The chain uses TRBV5-4 and TRBJ2-7, with D possibly being TRBD1 (7 bases). CDR1 and CDR2 (germline): SGHNT, YYREEE (reference sequence). This CDR3 has 14 residues. V shed 4 bases and J shed 5 bases, with 16 bases lying between them. The CDR3 reads CASSQTGWRDEQYF. For the CDR3, the DNA is TGTGCCAGCAGCCAGACAGGGTGGAGGGACGAGCAGTACTTC.

The V call is TRBV9, the J call TRBJ2-7; 7 bases align to TRBD2. The CDR3 length is 16 residues. The junction had 10 bases not matched to a gene; V was cut back by 4 bases and J by 0 bases. CDR1 SGDLS and CDR2 YYNGEE come from the germline V gene. The DNA of the CDR3 is TGTGCCAGCAGCCCCTCTTTTACGGGAGGCTCCTACGAGCAGTACTTC. This gives the protein CASSPSFTGGSYEQYF.

The rearrangement links TRBV11-2 to TRBJ2-5; either TRBD1 or TRBD2 may fit D (6 bases each). V lost 3 bases and J 1 base, leaving 12 bases between the germline ends. Per the germline V gene, CDR1 is SGHAT and CDR2 is FQNNGV. This CDR3 contains 15 residues. The CDR3 DNA sequence: TGTGCCAGCAGCTTCCCGGGGGCCTTCCAAGAGACCCAGTACTTC. This sequence encodes CASSFPGAFQETQYF.

The chain uses TRBV6-1 and TRBJ2-7, with D perhaps TRBD2 (6 bases). The germline V gene has CDR1 MNHNS and CDR2 SASEGT. V dropped 7 bases and J dropped 3 bases, with 13 bases sitting between them. The CDR3 contains 13 residues. CDR3 nucleotides: TGTGCCAGCACCCCAGCGGGTAGCTACGAGCAGTACTTC. Protein: CASTPAGSYEQYF.

The J gene is TRBJ2-2, the V gene TRBV4-1; 12 positions match TRBD2. V shed 0 bases, J shed 7 bases, and the junction held 15 bases outside the gene matches. The CDR3 totals 20 residues. Looked up from germline, CDR1 is MGHRA and CDR2 is YSYEKL. CDR3 sequence reads: CASSQDSPSGGVQYGGELFF. The CDR3 nucleotides read TGCGCCAGCAGCCAAGATTCCCCTAGCGGGGGGGTGCAGTATGGCGGGGAGCTGTTTTTT.

The chain carries TRBV14 and TRBJ2-5; weak D call: TRBD1 (6 bases). Germline CDR1 is SGHDN and CDR2 is FVKESK. This CDR3 comprises 19 residues. Trimming cost V 8 bases and J 1 base, with 29 bases left between them. The CDR3 nucleotides are TGTGCCAGCTCACCCTCCCCCGCCCCTCTGACAGGCCTCCAAGAGACCCAGTACTTC. Translated, it gives CASSPSPAPLTGLQETQYF. Using reference TRBV14 and TRBJ2-5 for the parts outside the CDR3, the full variable domain is EAGVTQFPSHSVIEKGQTVTLRCDPISGHDNLYWYRRVMGKEIKFLLHFVKESKQDESGMPNNRFLAERTGGTYSTLKVQPAELEDSGVYFCASSPSPAPLTGLQETQYFGPGTRLLVL.

The sample holds one count of this clone. The sample holds other DNA sequences that translate to the same CDR3. The rearrangement joins TRBV9 to TRBJ2-7; no reliable D call. Germline CDR1 reads SGDLS; CDR2 reads YYNGEE. V was shortened by 0 bases and J by 2 bases, with 9 bases between the two germline ends. The CDR3 loop spans 14 amino acids. The CDR3 coding sequence is TGTGCCAGCAGCGTAGGGGGAAGCACCTACGAGCAGTACTTC. It encodes CASSVGGSTYEQYF.

J is TRBJ2-7 and V is TRBV6-1; D may be TRBD1 or TRBD2 (5 bases each). In germline, CDR1 is MNHNS, CDR2 SASEGT. This CDR3 has 11 residues. V gave up 8 bases and J gave up 6 bases, with 11 bases separating them. CDR3 nucleotides: TGTGCCAGCCATGCAGGGAGCGAGCAGTACTTC. Translating it yields CASHAGSEQYF.

Concerning this clone: Distinct nucleotide sequences in the sample also encode this CDR3. The CDR3 bases are TGTGCCAGCAGCTTAGGCGGAGGGGGCAATGAGCAGTTCTTC. Its protein product is CASSLGGGGNEQFF. V usage is TRBV11-3 and J usage is TRBJ2-1; D might be TRBD1 or TRBD2, each matching 6 bases. Germline-derived CDR1 and CDR2 are SGHNT and YENEEA. The CDR3 totals 14 residues. Trimming pared 1 base from V and 6 bases from J, leaving 10 bases between.

This sequence joins TRBV27 and TRBJ2-7, with no clear D. Germline V gives CDR1 MNHEY, CDR2 SMNVEV (reference sequence). The ends were cut back, 5 bases at V and 4 bases at J, with 9 bases in the middle. This CDR3 has 12 residues. As DNA, the CDR3 is TGTGCCAGCAGTCTAAGGATTTACGAGCAGTACTTC. Amino acids: CASSLRIYEQYF.

The rearrangement joins TRBV27 to TRBJ2-7; maybe TRBD1 (5 bases). There are 16 residues in the CDR3. V was cut by 4 bases and J by 0 bases, with 16 bases left in between. Germline loops: CDR1 MNHEY, CDR2 SMNVEV (reference sequence). Here the CDR3 DNA reads TGTGCCAGCAGTTCACTCCAGGGTGGAGACTCCTACGAGCAGTACTTC. Its protein product is CASSSLQGGDSYEQYF.

V gene TRBV28 combines with J gene TRBJ2-3, with 8 bases matching TRBD2. J lost 4 bases, V lost 6 bases, and 9 bases had no gene match. The CDR3 spans 15 residues. Looked up from germline, CDR1 is MDHEN and CDR2 is SYDVKM. The CDR3 DNA reads TGTGCCAGCAGCCTGGGGGCGGGGGGACCAGATACGCAGTATTTT. Translation: CASSLGAGGPDTQYF.

This clone was recorded once. The V and J genes are TRBV4-3 and TRBJ1-4, with D perhaps matching TRBD1 (5 bases). This CDR3 is built from 16 residues. Germline V lookup: CDR1 LGHNA, CDR2 YSLEER. V gave up 0 bases and J gave up 6 bases, with 14 bases separating them. CDR3 protein: CASSQEQPAGYEKLFF. In nucleotides, the CDR3 is TGCGCCAGCAGCCAAGAACAGCCGGCAGGGTATGAAAAACTGTTTTTT.

The chain links TRBV4-1 to TRBJ2-7, with TRBD1 matching over 8 bases. This CDR3 has 15 amino acids. Per germline, CDR1 MGHRA and CDR2 YSYEKL. The V segment lost 5 bases and the J segment 1 base; nucleotides outside the gene matches: 7. The chain's CDR3 is CASSDRDRKSYEQYF. CDR3 sequence (DNA): TGCGCCAGCAGCGACCGGGACAGGAAATCCTACGAGCAGTACTTC.

On this clone itself: The same CDR3 also results from other DNA sequences found in this sample. The V and J genes are TRBV7-8 and TRBJ2-2; TRBD1 agrees at 7 bases. CDR1 is SGHVS and CDR2 is FQNEAQ in the germline V gene. This CDR3 contains 15 residues. The junction had 0 bases not matched to a gene; V was cut back by 1 base and J by 1 base. The CDR3 DNA reads TGTGCCAGCAGCTTAGGGACAGGGAACACCGGGGAGCTGTTTTTT. Its translation is CASSLGTGNTGELFF.

For this clone: The same CDR3 can be traced to other DNA sequences in this sample. The chain employs TRBV4-3 and TRBJ1-4; D not resolved. From germline, CDR1 is LGHNA and CDR2 YSLEER. Trimming took 0 bases from V and 0 from J, leaving 5 bases between them. The CDR3 has 15 residues. The CDR3 nucleotides are TGCGCCAGCAGCCAAGATCGGACAACTAATGAAAAACTGTTTTTT. Its translation is CASSQDRTTNEKLFF.

This rearrangement joins TRBV6-5 to TRBJ1-2; D is unclear. V lost 0 bases and J lost 4, with 9 bases in between. This CDR3 spans 14 amino acids. Germline CDR1 MNHEY, CDR2 SVGAGI. As DNA, the CDR3 is TGTGCCAGCAGTTACTCGCCAGGAGTCTATGGCTACACCTTC. Protein sequence: CASSYSPGVYGYTF.